Listed below are T cell receptor beta chains from one sample, sequenced in a study of OX40 agonist ivuxolimab in advanced cancers. Generated by immunoSEQ multiplex PCR, the TCRdb table keeps only in-frame clones and is missing some. This sample has some 70,000 clones, with approximately 90% found just once. The sample in question was CD4+ or CD8+ T cells sorted from blood, obtained in a trial of the OX40 agonist ivuxolimab. Every receptor here comes from an adult with an advanced solid tumor such as melanoma, head and neck, liver or kidney cancer. CDR3s include the opening cysteine and the closing phenylalanine or tryptophan. A D gene is named only where the DNA matches it firmly. Not all rows give a size; the values are once, few, many and, for expanded clones, a class.

.	TRBV7-2	TRBJ2-5	.	CASSLRRSQETQYF	TGTGCCAGCAGCTTACGGCGGTCACAAGAGACCCAGTACTTC
.	TRBV7-8	TRBJ2-1	.	CASSLAQANEQFF	TGTGCCAGCAGCTTAGCTCAGGCTAATGAGCAGTTCTTC
.	TRBV5-1	TRBJ2-3	once	CASSSERETDTQYF	TGCGCCAGCAGCTCGGAGAGGGAGACAGATACGCAGTATTTT
TRBD1	TRBV28	TRBJ2-6	.	CASSPGQVPSGANVLTF	TGTGCCAGCAGCCCGGGACAGGTCCCCTCTGGGGCCAACGTCCTGACTTTC
.	TRBV28	TRBJ2-2	.	CASSLGGPGELFF	TGTGCCAGCAGTTTGGGGGGACCCGGGGAGCTGTTTTTT
.	TRBV28	TRBJ2-7	.	CASSLHTGGGMQYF	TGTGCCAGCAGTCTCCATACAGGGGGGGGGATGCAGTACTTC
.	TRBV5-1	TRBJ1-2	once	CASSTGQNLYGYTF	TGCGCCAGCAGCACTGGACAGAATCTCTATGGCTACACCTTC
.	TRBV6-1	TRBJ2-7	.	CASRLPGTSYEQYF	TGTGCCAGCAGGCTCCCGGGCACCTCCTACGAGCAGTACTTC
TRBD1	TRBV2	TRBJ1-2	.	CASRPGQGATYGYTF	TGTGCCAGCAGACCGGGACAGGGGGCGACCTATGGCTACACCTTC
.	TRBV29-1	TRBJ2-7	.	CSVGQSYEQYF	TGCAGCGTAGGACAATCCTACGAGCAGTACTTC
.	TRBV5-1	TRBJ1-2	.	CASSLARGQIDGYTF	TGCGCCAGCAGCTTGGCCAGGGGTCAGATCGATGGCTACACCTTC